Listed below are T cell receptor beta chains from one sample, sequenced in a study of blood T cell repertoires in COVID-19. TCRdb keeps only in-frame clones here, not all; method: immunoSEQ multiplex PCR. The table shows tens of thousands of clones, with more than 75% occurring only once. Sequencing was performed on peripheral blood. The source is a woman in her fifties or sixties with COVID-19, enrolled during active disease. Each CDR3 is given with its conserved first and last residue. Each record gives: D gene, J gene, V gene, clone size, CDR3 DNA, CDR3 protein. The D gene is left open where the match is weak. The listing skips clone size in some rows; elsewhere it reads once, few, many or a size class.

TRBD1 TRBJ2-6 TRBV19 - TGTGCCAGTAGTATAGGGAGAAACAGGGGTGGGGCCAACGTCCTGACTTTC CASSIGRNRGGANVLTF
- TRBJ2-1 TRBV11-3 few TGTGCCAGCAGCCAGGATGCGGGTTGGAATGAGCAGTTCTTC CASSQDAGWNEQFF
- TRBJ1-2 TRBV2 - TGTGCCAGCAGTGAAGACAGGGTAGTTTATGGCTACACCTTC CASSEDRVVYGYTF
TRBD2 TRBJ2-7 TRBV6-6 - TGTGCCAGCAGTGGTAGCGGGGGTCCCTACGAGCAGTACTTC CASSGSGGPYEQYF
TRBD1 TRBJ1-6 TRBV10-3 - TGTGCCATCAGTTCGGGACAGTATAATTCACCCCTCCACTTT CAISSGQYNSPLHF
TRBD2 TRBJ2-7 TRBV6-5 - TGTGCCAGCGGGAGGGTCGAGCAGTACTTC CASGRVEQYF
TRBD1 TRBJ1-4 TRBV5-1 - TGCGCCAGCAGCGCGACAGGGTCTGAAAAACTGTTTTTT CASSATGSEKLFF
TRBD2 TRBJ2-1 TRBV20-1 - TGCAGTGCTAGTGCGGCGGGAGGACCTGCCAATGAGCAGTTCTTC CSASAAGGPANEQFF
- TRBJ1-2 TRBV12-3/TRBV12-4 few TGTGCCAGCAGAGACAGTTTAAACTATGGCTACACCTTC CASRDSLNYGYTF
TRBD1 TRBJ1-4 TRBV28 - TGTGCCAGTCGCCTCTCCCCAGGGGGCGGGTTCTGGGAAAAACTGTTTTTT CASRLSPGGGFWEKLFF
- TRBJ1-1 TRBV7-9 - TGTGCCAGCAGCCAGGACAGGAACACTGAAGCTTTCTTT CASSQDRNTEAFF
- TRBJ1-2 TRBV30 once TGTGCCTGGAGTGTAAGGTTCAGGTGGAACCCCACCTTC CAWSVRFRWNPTF
TRBD1 TRBJ1-2 TRBV9 - TGTGCCAGCAGCGTAGGCGCCAGGGGGATTGGCTACACCTTC CASSVGARGIGYTF
- TRBJ1-5 TRBV27 medium-sized TGTGCCCCAAAAGGGGCAATAACGGATCAGCCCCAGCATTTT CAPKGAITDQPQHF
TRBD2 TRBJ2-5 TRBV7-9 - TGTGCCAGCAGCGCGCGAGTCGAGGGAGGGGAGACCCAGTACTTC CASSARVEGGETQYF
TRBD1 TRBJ2-2 TRBV11-3 - TGTGCCAGCAGCTTAGCAACAGGGGGTATCGGCGGGGAGCTGTTTTTT CASSLATGGIGGELFF
TRBD1 TRBJ2-1 TRBV29-1 - TGCAGCGCCAACAGGGGAGTGTATAATGAGCAGTTCTTC CSANRGVYNEQFF
- TRBJ1-2 TRBV3-1/TRBV3-2 - TGTGCCAGCAGCCTGCTTGGGGTGGGAGGCCAGGGCTACACCTTC CASSLLGVGGQGYTF
- TRBJ1-5 TRBV19 - TGTGCCAGTAGTACAGGACATCTTCTCCATCAGCCCCAGCATTTT CASSTGHLLHQPQHF